This TCR beta chain is drawn from a study of identical twins. The CDR3 consists of 12 residues. V lost 8 bases to trimming and J lost 1 base, with 11 bases between them. Germline values: CDR1 DFQATT, CDR2 SNEGSKA (reference sequence). TCRdb used MiXCR to reprocess the 5' RACE reads, holding one entry per CDR3 protein. Among approximately 690,000 distinct CDR3 sequences, less than 7% were seen once, and the ten largest hold 1.5% to 2%. This clonotype was obtained from a man younger than 35 in good health. The V call is TRBV20-1, the J call TRBJ2-5; no clear D gene. Sequencing used naive T cells sorted from blood. The chain's CDR3 is CSPLRVQETQYF. CDR3 DNA sequence: TGCAGTCCCCTTAGGGTCCAAGAGACCCAGTACTTC.